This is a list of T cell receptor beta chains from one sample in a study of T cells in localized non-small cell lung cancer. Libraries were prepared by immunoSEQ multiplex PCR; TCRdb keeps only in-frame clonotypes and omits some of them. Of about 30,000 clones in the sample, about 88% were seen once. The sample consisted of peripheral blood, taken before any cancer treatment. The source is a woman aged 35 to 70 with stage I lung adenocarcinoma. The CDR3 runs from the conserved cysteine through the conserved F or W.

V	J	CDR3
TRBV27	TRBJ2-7	CASRLTGTGIFYEQYF
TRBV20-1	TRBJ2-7	CSATSSYEQYF
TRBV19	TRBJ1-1	CASQGYTEAFF
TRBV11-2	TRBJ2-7	CASSSRDGSYEQYF
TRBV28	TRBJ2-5	CASSLSGQGGETQYF
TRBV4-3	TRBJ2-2	CASSQETGELNTGELFF
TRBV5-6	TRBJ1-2	CASSEQGRYGYTF
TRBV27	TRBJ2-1	CASSLTPISGDYNEQFF
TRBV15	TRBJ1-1	CATSSRATPTAFF
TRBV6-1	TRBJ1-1	CASSNPGQSTEAFF
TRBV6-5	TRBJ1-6	CASSAPGVRSPLHF
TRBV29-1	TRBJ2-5	CSGQTGAQETQYF
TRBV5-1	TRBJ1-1	CASSLSGGLNTEAFF
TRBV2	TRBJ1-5	CASSKGGGSNQPQHF
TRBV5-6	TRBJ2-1	CASSLGKLAGSYNEQFF
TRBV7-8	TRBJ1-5	CASSVQGFQPQHF
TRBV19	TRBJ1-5	CASAWGTRNQPQHF
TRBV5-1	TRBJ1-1	CASSSTGAYTEAFF
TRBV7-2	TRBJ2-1	CASSSPGRNEQFF
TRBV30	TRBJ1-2	CAWTRDRWSYGYTF
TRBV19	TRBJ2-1	CASSMERLAGGGQFF
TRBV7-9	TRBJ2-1	CASSPTSGRSYNEQFF
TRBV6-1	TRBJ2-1	CASILDRIAYNEQFF
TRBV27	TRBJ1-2	CASSLSTQGYYGYTF
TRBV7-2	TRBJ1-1	CASSLGLSEAFF
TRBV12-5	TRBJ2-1	CASGLVHFRTGQFF
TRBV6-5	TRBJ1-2	CASSYSFGQPYGYTF